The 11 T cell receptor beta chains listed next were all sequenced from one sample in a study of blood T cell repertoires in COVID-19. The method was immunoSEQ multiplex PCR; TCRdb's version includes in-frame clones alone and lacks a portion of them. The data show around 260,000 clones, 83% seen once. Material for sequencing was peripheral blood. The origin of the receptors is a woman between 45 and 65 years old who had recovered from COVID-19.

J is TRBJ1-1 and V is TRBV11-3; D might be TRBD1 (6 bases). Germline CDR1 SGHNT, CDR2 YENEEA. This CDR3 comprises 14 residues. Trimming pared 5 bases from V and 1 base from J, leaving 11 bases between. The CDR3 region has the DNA TGTGCCAGCAGCGCGGGGGGCCCGAACACTGAAGCTTTCTTT. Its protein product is CASSAGGPNTEAFF.

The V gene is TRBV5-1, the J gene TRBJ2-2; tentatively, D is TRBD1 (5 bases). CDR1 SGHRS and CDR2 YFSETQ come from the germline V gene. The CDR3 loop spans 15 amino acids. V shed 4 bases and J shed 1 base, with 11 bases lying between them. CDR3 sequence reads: CASSPGHRNTGELFF. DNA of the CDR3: TGCGCCAGCAGCCCCGGACATAGGAACACCGGGGAGCTGTTTTTT.

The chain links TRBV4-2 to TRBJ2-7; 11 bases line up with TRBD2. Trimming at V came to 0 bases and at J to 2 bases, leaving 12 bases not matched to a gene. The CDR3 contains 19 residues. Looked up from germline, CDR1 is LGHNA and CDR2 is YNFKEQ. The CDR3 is CASSQDPGELAGVPYEQYF. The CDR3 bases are TGTGCCAGCAGCCAAGATCCGGGAGAACTAGCGGGAGTTCCCTACGAGCAGTACTTC.

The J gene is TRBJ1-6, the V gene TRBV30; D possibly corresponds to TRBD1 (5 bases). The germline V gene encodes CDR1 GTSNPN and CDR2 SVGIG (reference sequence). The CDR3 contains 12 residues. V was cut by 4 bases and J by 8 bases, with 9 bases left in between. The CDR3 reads CAWTGNDSPLHF. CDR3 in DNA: TGTGCCTGGACAGGGAATGATTCACCCCTCCACTTT.

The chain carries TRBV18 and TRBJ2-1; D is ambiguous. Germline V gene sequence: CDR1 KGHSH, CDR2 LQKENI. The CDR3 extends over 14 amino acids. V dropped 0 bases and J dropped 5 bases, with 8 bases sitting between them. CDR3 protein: CASSPPSTDNEQFF. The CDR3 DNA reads TGTGCCAGCTCACCACCTAGCACCGACAATGAGCAGTTCTTC.

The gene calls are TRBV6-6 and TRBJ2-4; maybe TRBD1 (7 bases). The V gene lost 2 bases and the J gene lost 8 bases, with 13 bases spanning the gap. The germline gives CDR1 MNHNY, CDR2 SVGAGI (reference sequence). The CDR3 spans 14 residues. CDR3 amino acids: CASSYRTGGDIQYF. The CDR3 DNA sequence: TGTGCCAGCAGTTACCGGACAGGAGGGGACATTCAGTACTTC.

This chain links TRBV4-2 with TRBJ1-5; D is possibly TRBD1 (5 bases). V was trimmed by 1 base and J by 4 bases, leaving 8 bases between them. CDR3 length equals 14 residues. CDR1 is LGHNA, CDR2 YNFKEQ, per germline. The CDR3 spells CASSQAAGNQPQHF. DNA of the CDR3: TGTGCCAGCAGCCAAGCTGCAGGGAATCAGCCCCAGCATTTT.

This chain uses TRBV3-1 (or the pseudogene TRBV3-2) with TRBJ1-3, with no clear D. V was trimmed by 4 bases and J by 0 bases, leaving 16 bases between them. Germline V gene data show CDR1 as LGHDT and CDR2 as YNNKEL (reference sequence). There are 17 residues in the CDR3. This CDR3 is CASSPRGEDLSGNTIYF. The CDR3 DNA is TGTGCCAGCAGCCCTCGGGGAGAGGATCTCTCTGGAAACACCATATATTTT.

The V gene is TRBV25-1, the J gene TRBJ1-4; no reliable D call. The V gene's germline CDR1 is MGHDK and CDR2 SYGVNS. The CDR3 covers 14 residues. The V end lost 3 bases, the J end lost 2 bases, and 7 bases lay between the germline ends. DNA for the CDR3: TGTGCCAGCAGTGATAGTTGGACTAATGAAAAACTGTTTTTT. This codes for CASSDSWTNEKLFF.

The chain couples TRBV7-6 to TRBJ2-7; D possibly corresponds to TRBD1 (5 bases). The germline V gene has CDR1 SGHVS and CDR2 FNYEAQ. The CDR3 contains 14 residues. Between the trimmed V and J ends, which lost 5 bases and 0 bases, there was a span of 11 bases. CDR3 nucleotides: TGTGCCAGCAGCCGAAGCAGGGCCTCCTACGAGCAGTACTTC. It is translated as CASSRSRASYEQYF.

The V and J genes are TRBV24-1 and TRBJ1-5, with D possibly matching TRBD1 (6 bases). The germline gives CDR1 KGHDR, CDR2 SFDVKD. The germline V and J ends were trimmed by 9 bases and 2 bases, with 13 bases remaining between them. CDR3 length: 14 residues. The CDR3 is CATRAAGGNQPQHF. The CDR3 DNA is TGTGCCACCCGAGCCGCAGGGGGCAATCAGCCCCAGCATTTT.